Sequencing of this TCR beta chain was carried out in a study of shared clonotypes between healthy human individuals. The method was immunoSEQ multiplex PCR; TCRdb's version includes in-frame clones alone and lacks a portion of them. This sample carries about 470,000 clones, about 76% of them seen once, and the ten largest clones take 13%. This TCR derives from a woman aged 40 to 50 in good health. Some clones in this sample may be carry-over from other donors' samples. The material sequenced was PBMCs.

This CDR3 is CAGGDLSNTEAFF. In DNA, the CDR3 is TGTGCCGGGGGGGACCTTTCGAACACTGAAGCTTTCTTT. The genes are TRBV2 and TRBJ1-1; possibly TRBD1 for D (5 bases). CDR3 length: 13 residues. The V end lost 11 bases, the J end lost 1 base, and 14 bases lay between the germline ends. Germline values: CDR1 SNHLY, CDR2 FYNNEI.